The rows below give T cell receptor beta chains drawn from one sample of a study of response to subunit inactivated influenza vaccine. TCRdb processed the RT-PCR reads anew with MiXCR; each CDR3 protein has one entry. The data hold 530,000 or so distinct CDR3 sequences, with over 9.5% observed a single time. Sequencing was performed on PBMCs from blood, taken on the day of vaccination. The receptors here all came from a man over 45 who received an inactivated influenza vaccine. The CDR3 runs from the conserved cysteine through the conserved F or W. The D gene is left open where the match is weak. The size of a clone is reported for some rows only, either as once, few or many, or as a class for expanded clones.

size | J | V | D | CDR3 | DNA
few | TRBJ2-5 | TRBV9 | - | CASSVEGGSLETQYF | TGTGCCAGCAGCGTAGAGGGGGGTAGCCTGGAGACCCAGTACTTC
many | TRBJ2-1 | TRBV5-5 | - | CASSFGAGSYNEQFF | TGTGCCAGCAGCTTTGGGGCAGGGTCCTACAATGAGCAGTTCTTC
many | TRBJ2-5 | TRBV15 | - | CATSKNNPGHQETQYF | TGTGCCACCAGCAAAAACAACCCAGGACACCAAGAGACCCAGTACTTC
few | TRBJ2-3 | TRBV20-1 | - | CSASKTDSLTDTQYF | TGCAGTGCTAGTAAAACGGACTCCCTCACAGATACGCAGTATTTT
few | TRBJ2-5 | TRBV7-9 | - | CASSRLLGAETQYF | TGTGCCAGCAGCCGCCTATTGGGGGCAGAGACCCAGTACTTC
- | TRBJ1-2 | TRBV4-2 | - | CASSQGTDYGYTF | TGTGCCAGCAGCCAAGGGACGGACTATGGCTACACCTTC
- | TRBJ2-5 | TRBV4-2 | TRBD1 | CASSPNRDRGRQYQETQYF | TGTGCCAGCAGCCCTAACCGGGACAGGGGGCGACAGTACCAAGAGACCCAGTACTTC
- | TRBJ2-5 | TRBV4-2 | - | CASSQPLGRETQYF | TGTGCCAGCAGCCAACCCCTAGGCCGAGAGACCCAGTACTTC
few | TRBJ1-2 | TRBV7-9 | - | CASSHPGGVEGYTF | TGTGCCAGCAGCCACCCCGGAGGGGTTGAGGGCTACACCTTC
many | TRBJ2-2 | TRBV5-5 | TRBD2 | CASTEAGTTGELFF | TGTGCCAGCACCGAAGCGGGGACCACCGGGGAGCTGTTTTTT
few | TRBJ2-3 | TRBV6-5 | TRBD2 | CASSYTPSGRGSSTDTQYF | TGTGCCAGCAGCTACACTCCGAGCGGGAGGGGATCAAGCACAGATACGCAGTATTTT
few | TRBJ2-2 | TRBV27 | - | CASSRRDSNTGELFF | TGTGCCAGCAGCCGCCGGGACTCTAACACCGGGGAGCTGTTTTTT
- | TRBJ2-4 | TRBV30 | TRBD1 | CAWRDRAKNIQYF | TGTGCCTGGAGGGACAGGGCCAAAAACATTCAGTACTTC
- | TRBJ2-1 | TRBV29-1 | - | CSVEGAESSYNEQFF | TGCAGCGTTGAAGGAGCTGAGAGCTCCTACAATGAGCAGTTCTTC
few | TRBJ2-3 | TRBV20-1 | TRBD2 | CSAVTSGRSRDTQYF | TGCAGTGCTGTCACTAGCGGGAGGTCCCGGGATACGCAGTATTTT
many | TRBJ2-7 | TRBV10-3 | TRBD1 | CAISDEGTGLYEQYF | TGTGCCATCAGTGACGAAGGGACAGGTTTATACGAGCAGTACTTC
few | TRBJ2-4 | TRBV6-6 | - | CASTPSGENIQYF | TGTGCCAGCACTCCATCCGGGGAAAACATTCAGTACTTC
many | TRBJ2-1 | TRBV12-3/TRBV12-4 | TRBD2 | CASSQGASGINEQFF | TGTGCCAGCAGTCAAGGGGCTAGCGGAATCAATGAGCAGTTCTTC
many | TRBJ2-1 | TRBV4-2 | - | CASSQDPADSSYNEQFF | TGTGCCAGCAGCCAAGATCCAGCGGATAGCTCCTACAATGAGCAGTTCTTC
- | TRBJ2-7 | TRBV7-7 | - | CASARQPGAVEQYF | TGTGCCAGCGCGAGACAGCCGGGGGCGGTCGAGCAGTACTTC
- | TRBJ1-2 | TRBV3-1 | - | CASSSDRDTENYGYTF | TGTGCCAGCAGCTCCGACCGGGACACCGAGAACTATGGCTACACCTTC
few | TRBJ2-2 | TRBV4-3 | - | CASSQERLESGELFF | TGCGCCAGCAGCCAAGAGAGGTTGGAGTCCGGGGAGCTGTTTTTT
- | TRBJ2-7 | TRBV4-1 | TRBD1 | CASSQDRGQGNYEQYF | TGCGCCAGCAGCCAAGATCGGGGACAGGGTAACTACGAGCAGTACTTC
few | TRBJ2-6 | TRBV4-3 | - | CASSRTTGFQAGANVLTF | TGCGCCAGCAGCCGAACTACAGGGTTTCAGGCTGGGGCCAACGTCCTGACTTTC
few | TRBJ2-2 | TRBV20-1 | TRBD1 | CSARARDRGGYDTGELFF | TGCAGTGCTAGAGCCCGGGACAGGGGTGGATACGACACCGGGGAGCTGTTTTTT
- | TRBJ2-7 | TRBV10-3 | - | CAISVQGYEQYF | TGTGCCATCAGTGTACAGGGCTACGAGCAGTACTTC
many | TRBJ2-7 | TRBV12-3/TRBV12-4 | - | CASGRGTAGYEQYF | TGTGCCAGTGGGAGGGGGACCGCCGGCTACGAGCAGTACTTC
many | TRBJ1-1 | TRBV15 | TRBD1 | CATSLQTGLGTEAFF | TGTGCCACCAGCCTTCAGACAGGGTTAGGCACTGAAGCTTTCTTT
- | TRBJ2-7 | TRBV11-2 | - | CASSPLGSLNYEQYF | TGTGCCAGCAGCCCTCTAGGAAGTCTTAACTACGAGCAGTACTTC
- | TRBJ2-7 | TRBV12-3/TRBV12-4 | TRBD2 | CASSPRLASTYEQYF | TGTGCCAGCAGTCCCCGACTAGCTTCGACCTACGAGCAGTACTTC
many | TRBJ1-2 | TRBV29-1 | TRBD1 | CSVSTGANYGYTF | TGCAGCGTCTCCACAGGGGCTAACTATGGCTACACCTTC
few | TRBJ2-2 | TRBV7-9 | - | CASSLDFTGELFF | TGTGCCAGCAGCTTAGACTTCACCGGGGAGCTGTTTTTT
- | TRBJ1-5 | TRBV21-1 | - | CASSKVGSYSNQPQHF | TGTGCCAGCAGCAAAGTGGGCAGCTATAGCAATCAGCCCCAGCATTTT
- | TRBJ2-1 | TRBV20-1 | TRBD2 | CSARSAGAGGLNEQFF | TGCAGTGCTAGATCGGCGGGGGCGGGGGGGCTCAATGAGCAGTTCTTC
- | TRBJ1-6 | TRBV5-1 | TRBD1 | CASSTQGAGSPLHF | TGCGCCAGCAGCACCCAGGGGGCCGGTTCACCCCTCCACTTT
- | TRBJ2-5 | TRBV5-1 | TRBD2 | CASRTSVEETQYF | TGCGCCAGCAGGACTAGCGTCGAAGAGACCCAGTACTTC
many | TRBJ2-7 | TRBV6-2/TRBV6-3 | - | CASSRGQSYEQYF | TGCGCCAGCAGCCGAGGACAGTCCTACGAGCAGTACTTC
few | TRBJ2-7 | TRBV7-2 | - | CASSLVVGNSYEQYF | TGTGCCAGCAGCTTAGTCGTGGGCAACTCCTACGAGCAGTACTTC
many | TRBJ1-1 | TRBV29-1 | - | CSVGQIEAFF | TGCAGCGTTGGACAGATAGAAGCTTTCTTT
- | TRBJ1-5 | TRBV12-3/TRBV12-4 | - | CASSWAGNGQPQHF | TGTGCCAGCAGTTGGGCAGGCAACGGACAGCCCCAGCATTTT
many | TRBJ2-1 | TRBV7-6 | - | CASSLGGQFNEQFF | TGTGCCAGCAGCTTAGGTGGGCAGTTCAATGAGCAGTTCTTC
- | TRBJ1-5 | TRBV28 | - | CASSFPMGVNQPQHF | TGTGCCAGCAGTTTCCCGATGGGGGTCAATCAGCCCCAGCATTTT
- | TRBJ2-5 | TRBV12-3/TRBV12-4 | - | CASRTGYQETQYF | TGTGCCAGCAGGACGGGGTACCAAGAGACCCAGTACTTC
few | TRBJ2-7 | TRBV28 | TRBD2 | CASTSIKLAGGSVDEQYF | TGTGCCAGCACCTCAATAAAACTAGCGGGGGGTTCTGTCGACGAGCAGTACTTC
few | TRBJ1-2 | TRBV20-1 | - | CSEGTTNYGYTF | TGCAGTGAGGGCACGACGAACTATGGCTACACCTTC
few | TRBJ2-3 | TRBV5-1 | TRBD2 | CASSWSGRGTDTQYF | TGCGCCAGCAGCTGGAGCGGGAGGGGCACAGATACGCAGTATTTT
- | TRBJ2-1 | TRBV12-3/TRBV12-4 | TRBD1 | CASRGRDSSYNEQFF | TGTGCCAGCAGAGGACGGGACAGCTCCTACAATGAGCAGTTCTTC
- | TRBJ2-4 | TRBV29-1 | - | CSVERNNIQYF | TGCAGCGTTGAAAGGAATAACATTCAGTACTTC
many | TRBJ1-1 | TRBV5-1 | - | CASSSGRGLLSRLNTEAFF | TGCGCCAGCAGCTCCGGGCGTGGATTGTTATCCCGGCTGAACACTGAAGCTTTCTTT
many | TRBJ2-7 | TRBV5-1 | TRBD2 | CASSPAGTSGRASYF | TGCGCCAGCAGCCCAGCCGGGACTAGCGGGAGGGCTTCGTACTTC
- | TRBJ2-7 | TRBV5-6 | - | CASSWINRDGYEQYF | TGTGCCAGCAGCTGGATTAACCGGGACGGCTACGAGCAGTACTTC
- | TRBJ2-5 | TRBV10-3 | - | CAISETGKLQETQYF | TGTGCCATCAGTGAAACAGGGAAGCTCCAAGAGACCCAGTACTTC
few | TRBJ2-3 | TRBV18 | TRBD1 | CASSPQGAGSTDTQYF | TGTGCCAGCTCACCCCAGGGGGCTGGATCCACAGATACGCAGTATTTT
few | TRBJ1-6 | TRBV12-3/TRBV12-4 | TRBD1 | CASRITGDYNSPLHF | TGTGCCAGCAGGATCACAGGGGACTATAATTCACCCCTCCACTTT
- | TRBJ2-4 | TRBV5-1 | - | CASSLPESIKNIQYF | TGCGCCAGCAGCTTACCAGAATCCATTAAAAACATTCAGTACTTC
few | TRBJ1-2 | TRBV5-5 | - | CASSHQGWEDGYTF | TGTGCCAGCAGCCACCAGGGTTGGGAGGATGGCTACACCTTC
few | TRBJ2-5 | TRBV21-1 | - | CASTQTGIGETQYF | TGTGCCAGCACCCAGACAGGGATTGGAGAGACCCAGTACTTC
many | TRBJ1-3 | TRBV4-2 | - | CASSQDRRGGTGNTIYF | TGTGCCAGCAGCCAAGATCGTCGAGGGGGTACTGGAAACACCATATATTTT